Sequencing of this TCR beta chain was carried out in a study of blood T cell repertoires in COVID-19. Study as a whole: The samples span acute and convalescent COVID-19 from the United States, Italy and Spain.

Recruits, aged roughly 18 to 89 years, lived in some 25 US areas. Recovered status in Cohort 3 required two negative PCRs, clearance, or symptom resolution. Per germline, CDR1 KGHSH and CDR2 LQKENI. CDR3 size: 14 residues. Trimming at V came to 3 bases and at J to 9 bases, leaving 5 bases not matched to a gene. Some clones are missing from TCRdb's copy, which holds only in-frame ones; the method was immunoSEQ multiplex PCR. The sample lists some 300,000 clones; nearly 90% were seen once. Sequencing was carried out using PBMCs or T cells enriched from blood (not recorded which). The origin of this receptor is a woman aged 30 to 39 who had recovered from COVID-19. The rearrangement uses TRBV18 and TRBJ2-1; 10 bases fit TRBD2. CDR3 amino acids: CASSPLAGAGEQFF. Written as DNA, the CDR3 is TGTGCCAGCTCACCGCTAGCGGGAGCTGGTGAGCAGTTCTTC.